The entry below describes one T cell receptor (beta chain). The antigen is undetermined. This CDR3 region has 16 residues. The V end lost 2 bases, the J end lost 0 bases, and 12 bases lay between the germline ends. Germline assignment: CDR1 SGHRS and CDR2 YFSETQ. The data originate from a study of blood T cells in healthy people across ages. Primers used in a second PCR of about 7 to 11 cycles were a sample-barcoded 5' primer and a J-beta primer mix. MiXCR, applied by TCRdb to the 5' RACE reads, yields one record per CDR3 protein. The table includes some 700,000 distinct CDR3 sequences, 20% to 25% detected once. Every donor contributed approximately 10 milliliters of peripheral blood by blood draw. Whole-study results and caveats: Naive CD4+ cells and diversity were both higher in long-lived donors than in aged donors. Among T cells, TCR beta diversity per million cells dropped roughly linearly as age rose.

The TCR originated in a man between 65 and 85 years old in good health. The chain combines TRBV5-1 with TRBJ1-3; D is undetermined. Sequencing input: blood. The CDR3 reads CASSLNTPTSGNTIYF. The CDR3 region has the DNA TGCGCCAGCAGCTTAAACACCCCAACCTCTGGAAACACCATATATTTT.